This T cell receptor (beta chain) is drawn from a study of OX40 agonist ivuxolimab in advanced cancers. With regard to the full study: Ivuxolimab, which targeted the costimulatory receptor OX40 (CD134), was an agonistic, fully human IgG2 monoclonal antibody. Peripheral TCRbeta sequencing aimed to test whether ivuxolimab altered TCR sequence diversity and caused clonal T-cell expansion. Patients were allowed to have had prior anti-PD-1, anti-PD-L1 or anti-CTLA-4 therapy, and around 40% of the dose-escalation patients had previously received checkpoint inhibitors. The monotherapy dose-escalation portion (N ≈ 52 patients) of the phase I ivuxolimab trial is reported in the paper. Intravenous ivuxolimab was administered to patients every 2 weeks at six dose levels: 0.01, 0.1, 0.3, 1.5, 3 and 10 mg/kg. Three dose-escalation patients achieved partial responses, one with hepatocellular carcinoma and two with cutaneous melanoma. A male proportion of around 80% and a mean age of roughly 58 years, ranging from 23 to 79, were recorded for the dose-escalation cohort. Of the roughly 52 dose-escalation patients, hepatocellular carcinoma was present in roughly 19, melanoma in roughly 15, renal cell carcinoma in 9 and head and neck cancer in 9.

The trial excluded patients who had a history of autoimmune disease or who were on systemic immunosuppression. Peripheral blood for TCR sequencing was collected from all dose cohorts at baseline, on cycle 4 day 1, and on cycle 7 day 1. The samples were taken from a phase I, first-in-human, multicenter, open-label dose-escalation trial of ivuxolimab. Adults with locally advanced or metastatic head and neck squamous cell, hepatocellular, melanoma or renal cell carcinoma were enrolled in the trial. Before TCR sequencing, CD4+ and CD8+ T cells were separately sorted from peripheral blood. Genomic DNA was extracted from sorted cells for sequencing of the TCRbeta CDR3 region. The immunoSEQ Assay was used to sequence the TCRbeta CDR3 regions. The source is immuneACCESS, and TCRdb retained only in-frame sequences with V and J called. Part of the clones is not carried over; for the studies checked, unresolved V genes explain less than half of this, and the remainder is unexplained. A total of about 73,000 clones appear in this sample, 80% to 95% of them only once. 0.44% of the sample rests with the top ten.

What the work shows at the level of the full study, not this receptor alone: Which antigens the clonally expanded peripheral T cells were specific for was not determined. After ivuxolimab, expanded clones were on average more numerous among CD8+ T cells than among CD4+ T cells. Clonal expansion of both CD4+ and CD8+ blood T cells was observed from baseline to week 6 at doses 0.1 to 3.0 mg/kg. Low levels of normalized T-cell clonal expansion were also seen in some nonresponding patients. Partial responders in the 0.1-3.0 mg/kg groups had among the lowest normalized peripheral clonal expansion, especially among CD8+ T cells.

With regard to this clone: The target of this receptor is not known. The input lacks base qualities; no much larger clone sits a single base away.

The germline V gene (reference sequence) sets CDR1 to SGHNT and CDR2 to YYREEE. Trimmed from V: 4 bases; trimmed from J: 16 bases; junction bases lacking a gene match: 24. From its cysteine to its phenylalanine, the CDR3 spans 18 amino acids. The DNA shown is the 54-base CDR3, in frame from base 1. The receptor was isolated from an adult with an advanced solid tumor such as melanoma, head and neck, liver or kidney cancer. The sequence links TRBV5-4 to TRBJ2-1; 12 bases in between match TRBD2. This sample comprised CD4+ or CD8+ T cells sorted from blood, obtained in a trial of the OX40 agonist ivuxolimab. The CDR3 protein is CASSGTGLPPVTSGRKFF. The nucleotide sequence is TGTGCCAGCAGCGGGACAGGGCTTCCCCCCGTTACTAGCGGGAGGAAATTCTTC.